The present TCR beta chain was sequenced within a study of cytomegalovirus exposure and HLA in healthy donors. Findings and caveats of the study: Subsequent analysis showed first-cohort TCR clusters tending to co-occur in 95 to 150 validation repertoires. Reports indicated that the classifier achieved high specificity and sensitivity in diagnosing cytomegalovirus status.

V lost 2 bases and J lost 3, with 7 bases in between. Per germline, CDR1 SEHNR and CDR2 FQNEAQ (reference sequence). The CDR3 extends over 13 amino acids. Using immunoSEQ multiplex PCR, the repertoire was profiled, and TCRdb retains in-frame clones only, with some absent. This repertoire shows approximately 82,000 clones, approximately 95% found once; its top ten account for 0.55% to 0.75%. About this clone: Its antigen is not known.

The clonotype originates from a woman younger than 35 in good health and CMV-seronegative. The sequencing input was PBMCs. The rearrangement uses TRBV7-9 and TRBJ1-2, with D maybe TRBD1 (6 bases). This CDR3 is CASSLPGDYGYTF. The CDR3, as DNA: TGTGCCAGCAGCTTACCAGGGGACTATGGCTACACCTTC.